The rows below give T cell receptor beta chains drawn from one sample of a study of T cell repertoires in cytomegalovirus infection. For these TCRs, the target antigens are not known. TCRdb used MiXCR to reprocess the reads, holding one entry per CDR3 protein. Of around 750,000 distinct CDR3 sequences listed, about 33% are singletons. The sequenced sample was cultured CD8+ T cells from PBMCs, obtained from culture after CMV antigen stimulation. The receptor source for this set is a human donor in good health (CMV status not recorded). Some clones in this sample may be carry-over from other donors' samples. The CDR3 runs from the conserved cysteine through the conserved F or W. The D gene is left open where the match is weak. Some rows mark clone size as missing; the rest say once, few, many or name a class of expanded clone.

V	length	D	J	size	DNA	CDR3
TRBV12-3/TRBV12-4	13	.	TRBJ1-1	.	TGTGCCAGCAGTTTCGTAACTGGCACTGAAGCTTTCTTT	CASSFVTGTEAFF
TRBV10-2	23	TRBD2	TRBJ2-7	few	TGCGCCAGCAGTGAGTGGCAGGGGGTACGATTAGGACTAGCGGGGGGCCCCCCCTACGAGCAGTACTTC	CASSEWQGVRLGLAGGPPYEQYF
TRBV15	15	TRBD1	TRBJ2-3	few	TGTGCCACCAGCGGGACAGGGGGATTTACAGATACGCAGTATTTT	CATSGTGGFTDTQYF
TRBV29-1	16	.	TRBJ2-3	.	TGCAGCGTTGAAGATCCGGTTATGATCCCGCCGGATACGCAGTATTTT	CSVEDPVMIPPDTQYF
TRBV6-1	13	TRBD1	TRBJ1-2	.	TGTGCCAGCAGTGGGACAGGAAAGTATGGCTACACCTTC	CASSGTGKYGYTF
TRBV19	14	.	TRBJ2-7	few	TGTGCCAGTAGTATGCTCCCAGACTCCTACGAGCAGTACTTC	CASSMLPDSYEQYF
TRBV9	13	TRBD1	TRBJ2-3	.	TGTGCCACCAAGGACAGGGTCACAGATACGCAGTATTTT	CATKDRVTDTQYF
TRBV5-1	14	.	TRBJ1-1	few	TGCGCCAGCAGCTTGGCCGGGGGGCAGTATGAAGCTTTCTTT	CASSLAGGQYEAFF
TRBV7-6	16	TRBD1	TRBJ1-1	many	TGTGCCAGCAGCCGAGGACAGGGGGCTTTGTATACTGAAGCTTTCTTT	CASSRGQGALYTEAFF
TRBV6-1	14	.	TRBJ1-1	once	TGTGCCAGCAGGAAGGACAGCCGATACACTGAAGCTTTCTTT	CASRKDSRYTEAFF
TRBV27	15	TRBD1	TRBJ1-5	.	TGTGCCAGCAGTACCACAGGGGGCAAAGATCAGCCCCAGCATTTT	CASSTTGGKDQPQHF
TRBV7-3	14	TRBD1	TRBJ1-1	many	TGTGCCAGCAGCTCCAGGGGGGGGGGCACTGAAGCTTTCTTT	CASSSRGGGTEAFF
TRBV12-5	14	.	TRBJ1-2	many	TGTGCTAGTGGTTCGGGGGGGCAGGGAAAGGGCTACACCTTC	CASGSGGQGKGYTF
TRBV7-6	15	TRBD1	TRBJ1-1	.	TGTGCCAGCAGCTTAGACGTCAGGGGGCTCTCTGAAGCTTTCTTT	CASSLDVRGLSEAFF
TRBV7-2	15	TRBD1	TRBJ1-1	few	TGTGCCAGCAGCTCCCCGGACAGGGTGAACACTGAAGCTTTCTTT	CASSSPDRVNTEAFF
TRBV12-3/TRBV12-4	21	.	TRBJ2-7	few	TGTGCCAGCAGTTTTCGGGTTCTTAGTAACAAGGGGTCCCCTCGGACCTACGAGCAGTACTTC	CASSFRVLSNKGSPRTYEQYF
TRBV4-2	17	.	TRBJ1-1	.	TGTGCCAGCAGCCAACCATTGTCGTGGGACATGGGGACTGAAGCTTTCTTT	CASSQPLSWDMGTEAFF
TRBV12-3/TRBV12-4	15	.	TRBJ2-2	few	TGTGCCAGCAGTTCGGGACTCGAGGGCACCGGGGAGCTGTTTTTT	CASSSGLEGTGELFF
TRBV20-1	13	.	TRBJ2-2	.	TGCAGTGCTCGGGACCGATTTCAAAGGGAGCTGTTTTTT	CSARDRFQRELFF
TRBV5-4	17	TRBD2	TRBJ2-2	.	TGTGCCAGCAGCCTGGGACTAGCGGGGGCTAACACCGGGGAGCTGTTTTTT	CASSLGLAGANTGELFF
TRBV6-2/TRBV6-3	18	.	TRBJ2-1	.	TGTGCCAGCAGTTACATTGGGGACACAAACGCCTATACAATGAGGCAGTTCTTC	CASSYIGDTNAYTMRQFF
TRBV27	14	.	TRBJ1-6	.	TGTGCCAGTAGGTGGAGCTCCTATAATTCACCCCTCCACTTT	CASRWSSYNSPLHF
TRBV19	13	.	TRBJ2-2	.	TGTGCCAGTAGTATGCGCGGGCCCGGGGAGCTGTTTTTT	CASSMRGPGELFF
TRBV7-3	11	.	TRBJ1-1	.	TGTGCCAGCGTCAGCGGAACTGAAGCTTTCTTT	CASVSGTEAFF
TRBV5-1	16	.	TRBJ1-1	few	TGCGCCAGCAGCTTGGACGGAGGTCTAATGAACACTGAAGCTTTCTTT	CASSLDGGLMNTEAFF
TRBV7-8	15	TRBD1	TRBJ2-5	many	TGTGCCAGCAGCCCCGAGGACAGGGGCGAGGAGACCCAGTACTTC	CASSPEDRGEETQYF
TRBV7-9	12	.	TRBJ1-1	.	TGTGCCAGTACGGGGGCGCACACTGAAGCTTTCTTT	CASTGAHTEAFF
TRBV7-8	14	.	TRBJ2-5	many	TGTGCCAGCAGCCCCTGGACTGAGCAAGAGACCCAGTACTTC	CASSPWTEQETQYF
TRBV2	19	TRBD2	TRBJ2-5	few	TGTGCCAGCAGTGAAGACGGCAGGGCGCTACACAACGGGGGGGAGACCCAGTACTTC	CASSEDGRALHNGGETQYF
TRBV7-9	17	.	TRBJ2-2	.	TGTGCCAGCAGCTTAGCCCTTTCAGGGAATGACCCCGGGGAGCTGTTTTTT	CASSLALSGNDPGELFF
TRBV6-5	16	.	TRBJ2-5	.	TGTGCCAGCAGTTACAGTGGCGCCCCGAGAGGGGAGACCCAGTACTTC	CASSYSGAPRGETQYF
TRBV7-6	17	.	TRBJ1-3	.	TGTGCCAGCAGCTTACTCGGTCCTGGTACCTCTGGAAACACCATATATTTT	CASSLLGPGTSGNTIYF